The present entry profiles one TCR beta chain with its context. These data originate in a study of blood T cell repertoires in COVID-19. About the study: Acute-phase and convalescent COVID-19 samples originated in the United States, Italy and Spain. T cells, B-cell-depleted T cells, or PBMCs supplied cDNA or gDNA.

Repertoires were generated with immunoSEQ multiplex PCR, while TCRdb's copy carries only in-frame clones and drops some. The data hold under 95,000 clones, with roughly 88% observed a single time. Patients from Seattle were sampled longitudinally, starting during active infection. There are 15 residues in the CDR3. The ends lost 4 bases at V and 4 bases at J; junction bases unmatched: 3. Germline CDR1 LGHNA, CDR2 YNFKEQ. V is TRBV4-2 and J is TRBJ2-7, with 14 bases matching TRBD2. What was sequenced was peripheral blood. The receptor's source is an elderly woman with COVID-19, enrolled during active disease. CDR3 loop: CASSRGTSGSYEQYF. The CDR3 DNA reads TGTGCCAGCAGCCGCGGGACTAGCGGGAGTTACGAGCAGTACTTC.